The rows below give T cell receptor beta chains drawn from one sample of a study of shared clonotypes between healthy human individuals. The protocol was immunoSEQ multiplex PCR, while the TCRdb copy is restricted to in-frame clones and leaves out a portion. The table has about 750,000 clones, 90% to 95% seen once; the top ten hold more than 20%. Sequencing was carried out using naive CD8+ T cells sorted from blood. The source is a man aged 25 to 45 in good health. Both conserved end residues are trimmed from each CDR3.

V	J	length	CDR3
TRBV28	TRBJ1-1	11	ASSIEGTEKGF
TRBV27	TRBJ1-5	16	ASSPTLIQGDSNQPQH
TRBV2	TRBJ2-1	12	ASSDSEGYNEQF
TRBV11-2	TRBJ2-3	15	ASSLLAGGQGADTQY
TRBV7-2	TRBJ2-7	12	ASSLWEGAYEQY
TRBV5-1	TRBJ2-7	15	ASSFQGTAKNSYEQY
TRBV7-9	TRBJ2-2	14	APGDSGRTISGELF
TRBV27	TRBJ2-5	16	ASSLYPPKGQGQETQY
TRBV13	TRBJ2-7	14	ASSLGGTPSSYEQY
TRBV4-1	TRBJ2-1	18	ASSQAGIGVGGQGDNEQF
TRBV6-6	TRBJ1-5	12	ASSYRILDQPQH
TRBV7-9	TRBJ2-1	13	ASSLALDSSNEQF
TRBV27	TRBJ2-7	11	ASSPRDRGEQY
TRBV27	TRBJ2-2	13	ASSPRGRNTGELF
TRBV28	TRBJ2-7	14	ASIKQGGRSSYEQY
TRBV9	TRBJ2-1	13	ASSSRGGERDEQF
TRBV7-9	TRBJ2-7	10	ASSYPVDEQY
TRBV29-1	TRBJ2-7	9	SVESSYEQY
TRBV4-1	TRBJ2-7	12	ASSPTGQIYEQY
TRBV5-8	TRBJ2-1	14	ASSFRGQGARNEQF
TRBV7-6	TRBJ1-1	11	ASSPRGGTEAF
TRBV19	TRBJ2-1	13	ASSTGGSSYNEQF
TRBV4-1	TRBJ1-1	13	ASSLSGAMNTEAF
TRBV6-6	TRBJ1-4	14	ASSWRLEGTNEKLF
TRBV5-6	TRBJ2-5	11	ASSTEPQETQY
TRBV19	TRBJ2-5	10	ASRAGGETQY
TRBV27	TRBJ2-1	14	ASSLERASGRGEQF
TRBV6-4	TRBJ2-2	16	ASSERFGAGGPHGELF
TRBV4-1	TRBJ2-5	14	ASSQPGQGEEETQY
TRBV4-2	TRBJ2-2	15	ASRNLHLDRGSGELF
TRBV21-1	TRBJ2-1	10	ASSTRNNEQF
TRBV15	TRBJ2-1	9	AARRDNEQF
TRBV4-1	TRBJ2-1	11	ASSQVSTHEQF
TRBV5-4	TRBJ2-3	14	ASSLLAGTSTDTQY
TRBV29-1	TRBJ2-1	11	SVVGGRVNEQF
TRBV15	TRBJ2-7	17	ATSRDWVKRTSGNYEQY
TRBV9	TRBJ2-3	13	ASSVAGTRPNTQY
TRBV6-5	TRBJ2-7	11	ASSYHAWGEQY
TRBV23-1	TRBJ1-3	12	ASSPGDSGNTIY
TRBV28	TRBJ2-2	12	ASSLGGITGELF
TRBV30	TRBJ2-7	11	AWSMGPRSEQY
TRBV19	TRBJ1-4	12	ASSILARQEKLF
TRBV6-5	TRBJ1-5	11	ASSSNSVEPQH
TRBV27	TRBJ2-1	14	ASSTLAGGSGNEQF
TRBV19	TRBJ2-1	10	ASSIEGTLQF
TRBV15	TRBJ2-3	10	ATTDRTDTQY
TRBV28	TRBJ2-2	14	ASSPPRGTNTGELF
TRBV29-1	TRBJ2-3	11	SGYSGGTDTQY
TRBV13	TRBJ2-1	14	ASSGGLASSYNEQF
TRBV19	TRBJ2-5	11	ASSPGTGETQY
TRBV5-5	TRBJ2-3	15	ASSSPGGIYRTDTQY
TRBV10-2	TRBJ2-7	13	ASSENGDSSYEQY
TRBV7-9	TRBJ2-1	11	ASSLEVYNEQF
TRBV19	TRBJ1-2	10	ASSPDRAGYT
TRBV6-5	TRBJ2-7	13	ASSYSGGKTYEQY
TRBV30	TRBJ2-7	12	AWSEASGSYEQY
TRBV2	TRBJ2-2	9	ASNPPDSGV
TRBV4-1	TRBJ2-7	11	ASSQSSGDEQY
TRBV6-5	TRBJ2-7	12	ASSYFGGAYEQY
TRBV29-1	TRBJ2-1	13	SVELPDPGRDEQF